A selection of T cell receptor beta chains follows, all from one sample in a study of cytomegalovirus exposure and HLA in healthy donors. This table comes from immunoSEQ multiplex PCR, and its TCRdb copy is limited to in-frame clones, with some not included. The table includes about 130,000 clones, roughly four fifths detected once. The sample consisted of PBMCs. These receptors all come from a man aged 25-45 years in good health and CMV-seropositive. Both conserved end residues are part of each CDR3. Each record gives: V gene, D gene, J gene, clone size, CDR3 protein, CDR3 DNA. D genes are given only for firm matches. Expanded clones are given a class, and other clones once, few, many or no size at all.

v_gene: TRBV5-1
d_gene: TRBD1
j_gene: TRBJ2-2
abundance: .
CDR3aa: CASSLTPTGANTGELFF
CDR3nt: TGCGCCAGCAGCCTAACGCCTACAGGGGCTAACACCGGGGAGCTGTTTTTT

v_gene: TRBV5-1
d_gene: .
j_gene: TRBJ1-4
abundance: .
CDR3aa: CASSISTGSGEKLFF
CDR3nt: TGCGCCAGCAGCATCTCGACAGGATCAGGTGAAAAACTGTTTTTT

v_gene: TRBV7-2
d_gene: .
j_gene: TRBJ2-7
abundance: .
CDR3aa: CASSLVGSGSYEQYF
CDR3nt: TGTGCCAGCAGCTTAGTAGGGAGTGGCTCCTACGAGCAGTACTTC

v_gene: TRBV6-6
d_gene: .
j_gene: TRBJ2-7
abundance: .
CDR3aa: CASSSHSRAGYEQYF
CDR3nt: TGTGCCAGCAGTTCCCATAGCAGGGCCGGCTACGAGCAGTACTTC

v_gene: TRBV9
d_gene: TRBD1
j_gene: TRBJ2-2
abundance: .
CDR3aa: CASSGGTASTGELFF
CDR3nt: TGTGCCAGCAGCGGGGGGACAGCCTCAACCGGGGAGCTGTTTTTT

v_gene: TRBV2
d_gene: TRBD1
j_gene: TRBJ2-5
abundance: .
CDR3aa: CASDWDRVVETQYF
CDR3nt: TGTGCCAGTGATTGGGACAGGGTGGTGGAGACCCAGTACTTC

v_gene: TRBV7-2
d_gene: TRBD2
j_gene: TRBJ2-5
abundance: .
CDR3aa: CASSFLAGGEGQYF
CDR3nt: TGTGCCAGCAGCTTTCTAGCGGGGGGGGAGGGCCAGTACTTC

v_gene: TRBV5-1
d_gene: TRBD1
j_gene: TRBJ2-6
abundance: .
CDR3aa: CASTPPGTGSGANVLTF
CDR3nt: TGCGCCAGCACCCCTCCCGGGACAGGCTCTGGGGCCAACGTCCTGACTTTC

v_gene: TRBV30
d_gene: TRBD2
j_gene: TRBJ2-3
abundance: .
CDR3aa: CAWSGGLADTQYF
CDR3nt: TGTGCCTGGAGTGGGGGACTAGCAGATACGCAGTATTTT

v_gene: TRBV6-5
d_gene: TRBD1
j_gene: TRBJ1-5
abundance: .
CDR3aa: CASSPATGPNQPQHF
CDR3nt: TGTGCCAGCAGCCCGGCGACAGGGCCTAATCAGCCCCAGCATTTT

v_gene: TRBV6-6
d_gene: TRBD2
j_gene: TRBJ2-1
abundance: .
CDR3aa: CASSTSGTYNEQFF
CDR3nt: TGTGCCAGCAGTACTAGCGGTACCTACAATGAGCAGTTCTTC

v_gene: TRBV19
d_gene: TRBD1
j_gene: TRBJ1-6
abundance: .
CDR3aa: CASSKQGASPLHF
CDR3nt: TGTGCCAGTAGTAAACAGGGGGCTTCACCCCTCCACTTT

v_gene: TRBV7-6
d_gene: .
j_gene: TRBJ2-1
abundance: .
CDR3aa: CASSSGLRSYNEQFF
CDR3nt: TGTGCCAGCAGCTCTGGGCTCCGCTCCTACAATGAGCAGTTCTTC

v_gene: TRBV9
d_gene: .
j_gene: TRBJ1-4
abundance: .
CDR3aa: CASSVSVRANEKLFF
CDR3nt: TGTGCCAGCAGCGTAAGTGTTCGGGCTAATGAAAAACTGTTTTTT

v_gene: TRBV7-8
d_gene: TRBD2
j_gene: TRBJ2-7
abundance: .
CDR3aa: CASSPLTGTSGLYEQYF
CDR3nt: TGTGCCAGCAGCCCATTAACCGGGACTAGCGGGTTGTACGAGCAGTACTTC

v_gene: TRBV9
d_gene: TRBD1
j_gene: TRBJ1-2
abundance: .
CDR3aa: CASSEGTGTTYGYTF
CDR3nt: TGTGCCAGCAGCGAGGGGACAGGAACGACCTATGGCTACACCTTC

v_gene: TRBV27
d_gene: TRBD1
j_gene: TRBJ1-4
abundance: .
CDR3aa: CASMRDRVNEKLFF
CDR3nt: TGTGCCAGCATGCGGGACAGGGTAAATGAAAAACTGTTTTTT

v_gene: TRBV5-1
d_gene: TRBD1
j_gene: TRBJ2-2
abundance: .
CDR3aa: CASSGQGNTGELFF
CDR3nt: TGCGCCAGCAGCGGACAGGGGAACACCGGGGAGCTGTTTTTT

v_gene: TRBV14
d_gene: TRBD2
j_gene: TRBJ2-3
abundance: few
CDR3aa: CASSRPAGVTDTQYF
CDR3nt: TGTGCCAGCAGCCGACCAGCGGGAGTAACAGATACGCAGTATTTT

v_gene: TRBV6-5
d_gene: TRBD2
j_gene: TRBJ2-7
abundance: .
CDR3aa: CASSLAGGNEQYF
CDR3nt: TGTGCCAGCAGTCTAGCGGGAGGGAACGAGCAGTACTTC

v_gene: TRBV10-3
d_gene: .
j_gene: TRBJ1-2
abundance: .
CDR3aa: CAISVFQGGGYTF
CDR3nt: TGTGCCATCAGTGTTTTCCAGGGTGGGGGCTACACCTTC

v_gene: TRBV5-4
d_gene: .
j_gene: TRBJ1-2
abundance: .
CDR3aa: CASSLAGDYGYTF
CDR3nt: TGTGCCAGCAGCTTGGCAGGGGACTATGGCTACACCTTC

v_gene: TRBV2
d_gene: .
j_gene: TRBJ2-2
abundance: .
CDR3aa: CASSYGSTGELFF
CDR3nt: TGTGCCAGCAGCTATGGGAGCACCGGGGAGCTGTTTTTT

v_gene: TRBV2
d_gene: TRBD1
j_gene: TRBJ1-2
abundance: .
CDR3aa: CASSSGQALFGYTF
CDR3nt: TGTGCCAGCAGTTCCGGACAGGCCCTCTTTGGCTACACCTTC

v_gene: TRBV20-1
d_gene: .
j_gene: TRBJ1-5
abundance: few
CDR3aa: CSAAEGQPQHF
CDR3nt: TGCAGTGCTGCGGAGGGTCAGCCCCAGCATTTT

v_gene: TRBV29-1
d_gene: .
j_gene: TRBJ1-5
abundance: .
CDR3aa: CSVLTGSQPQHF
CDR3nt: TGCAGCGTTCTTACAGGGAGTCAGCCCCAGCATTTT

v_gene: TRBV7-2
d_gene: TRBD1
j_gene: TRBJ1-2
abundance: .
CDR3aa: CASRPFRDRAYGYTF
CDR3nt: TGTGCCAGCAGGCCTTTCCGGGACAGGGCCTATGGCTACACCTTC

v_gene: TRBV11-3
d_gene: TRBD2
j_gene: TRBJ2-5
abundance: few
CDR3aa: CASSLDARGGIETQYF
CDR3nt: TGTGCCAGCAGCTTAGATGCGCGGGGGGGCATCGAGACCCAGTACTTC

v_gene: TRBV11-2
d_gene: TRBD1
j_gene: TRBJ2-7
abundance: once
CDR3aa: CASRRTGSYEQYF
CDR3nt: TGTGCCAGCAGGCGGACAGGATCCTACGAGCAGTACTTC